The present entry profiles one TCR beta chain with its context. This entry belongs to a study of blood T cell repertoires in COVID-19. The overall study: PBMCs, B-cell-depleted T cells, or T cells were the source of the cDNA or gDNA that made up the material.

The CDR3 runs to 13 residues. Germline-derived CDR1 and CDR2 are LGHDT and YNNKEL (reference sequence). Trimming took 2 bases from V and 1 from J, leaving 2 bases between them. A Seattle source enrolled patients during active infection and followed them longitudinally. Per the original data handling: Reference gene primer amplification gave estimated nucleated cell counts. Measured with immunoSEQ multiplex PCR; TCRdb has only the in-frame clones, and not every one. V, J and clone size reflect that table, while D and trimming were determined from the DNA. Of over 150,000 clones in the sample, roughly 94% were seen once.

This clonotype was sampled from a man aged 25 to 40 with COVID-19, enrolled during active disease. The V call is TRBV3-1 (or the pseudogene TRBV3-2), the J call TRBJ2-2; the D is unclear. Sequenced material: peripheral blood. As DNA, the CDR3 is TGTGCCAGCAGCCAACAGAACACCGGGGAGCTGTTTTTT. This codes for CASSQQNTGELFF.